This TCR beta chain is from a study of blood T cell repertoires in COVID-19. Across the study: Sites across the United States, Italy and Spain contributed samples from acute and convalescent COVID-19.

The V and J ends lost 1 base and 1 base, in that order; junction bases with no gene match: 2. Germline V gene data show CDR1 as SGHAT and CDR2 as FQNNGV. CDR3 length: 15 residues. Patients at the Seattle site were enrolled during active infection and followed longitudinally. Original data processing: Amplification with reference gene primers provided the estimates of nucleated cell counts. The protocol was immunoSEQ multiplex PCR, while the TCRdb copy is restricted to in-frame clones and leaves out a portion. V and J calls plus clone size are reproduced from that table; the DNA served to infer D and trimming. The sample records about half a million clones, approximately 92% being singletons.

Sequencing was done on a sample of peripheral blood. This receptor was obtained from a man between 18 and 29 years old with COVID-19, enrolled during active disease. The gene calls are TRBV11-2 and TRBJ2-3, with TRBD2 identical over 7 bases. The CDR3 bases are TGTGCCAGCAGCTTAGTTCGGGGGGGCACAGATACGCAGTATTTT. Residues: CASSLVRGGTDTQYF. Full variable domain (missing parts from reference TRBV11-2 and TRBJ2-3): EAGVAQSPRYKIIEKRQSVAFWCNPISGHATLYWYQQILGQGPKLLIQFQNNGVVDDSQLPKDRFSAERLKGVDSTLKIQPAKLEDSAVYLCASSLVRGGTDTQYFGPGTRLTVL.